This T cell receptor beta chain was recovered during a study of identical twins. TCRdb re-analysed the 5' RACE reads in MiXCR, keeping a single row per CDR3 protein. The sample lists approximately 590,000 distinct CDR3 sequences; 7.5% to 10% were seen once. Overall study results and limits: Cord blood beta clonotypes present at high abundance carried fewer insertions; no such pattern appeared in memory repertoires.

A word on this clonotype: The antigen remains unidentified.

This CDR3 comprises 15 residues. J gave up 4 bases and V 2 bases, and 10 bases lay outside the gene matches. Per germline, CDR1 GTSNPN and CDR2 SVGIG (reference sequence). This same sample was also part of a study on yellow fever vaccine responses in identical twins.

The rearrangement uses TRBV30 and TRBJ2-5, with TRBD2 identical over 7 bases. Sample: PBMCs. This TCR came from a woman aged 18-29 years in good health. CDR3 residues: CAWSRSGNSPETQYF. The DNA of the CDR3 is TGTGCCTGGAGTAGAAGCGGGAATTCGCCAGAGACCCAGTACTTC.